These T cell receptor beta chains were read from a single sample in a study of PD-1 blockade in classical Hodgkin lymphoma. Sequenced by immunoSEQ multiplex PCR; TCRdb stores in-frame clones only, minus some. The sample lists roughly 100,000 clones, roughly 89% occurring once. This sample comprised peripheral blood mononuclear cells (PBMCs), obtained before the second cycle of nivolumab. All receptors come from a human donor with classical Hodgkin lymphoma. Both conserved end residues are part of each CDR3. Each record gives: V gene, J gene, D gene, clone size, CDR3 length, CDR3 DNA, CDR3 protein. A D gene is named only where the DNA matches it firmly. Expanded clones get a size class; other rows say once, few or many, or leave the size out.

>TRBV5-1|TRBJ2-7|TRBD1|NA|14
TGCGCCAGCAGCTTGGCCGCAGGGGGATACGAGCAGTACTTC
CASSLAAGGYEQYF
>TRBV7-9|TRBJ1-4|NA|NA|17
TGTGCCAGCAGCTTGGGGGACCGAAGTCCAACTAATGAAAAACTGTTTTTT
CASSLGDRSPTNEKLFF
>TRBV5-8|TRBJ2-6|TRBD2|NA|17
TGTGCCAGCAGCTTGGGATGGGGGAGGGAAAGAGCCAACGTCCTGACTTTC
CASSLGWGRERANVLTF
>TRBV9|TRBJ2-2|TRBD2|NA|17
TGTGCCAGCAGTATCCACCAGCTAGCGGGGAACACCGGGGAGCTGTTTTTT
CASSIHQLAGNTGELFF
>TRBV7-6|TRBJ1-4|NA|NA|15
TGTGCCAGCAGCCCCGCAGGGGCAACTAATGAAAAACTGTTTTTT
CASSPAGATNEKLFF
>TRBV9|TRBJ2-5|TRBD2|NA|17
TGTGCCAGCAGCCCGCGGGGGGTAGCGGGGGCCCAAGAGACCCAGTACTTC
CASSPRGVAGAQETQYF
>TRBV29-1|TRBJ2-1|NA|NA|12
TGCAGCGAAGGGGCAACCTACAATGAGCAGTTCTTC
CSEGATYNEQFF
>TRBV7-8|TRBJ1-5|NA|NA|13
TGTGCCAGCACCGTGGGCGGCAATCAGCCCCAGCATTTT
CASTVGGNQPQHF
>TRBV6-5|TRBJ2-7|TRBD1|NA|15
TGTGCCAGCAGACCTTACGGGACAGGGCCTTACGAGCAGTACTTC
CASRPYGTGPYEQYF
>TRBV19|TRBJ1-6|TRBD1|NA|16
TGTGCCAGTATAGGAAGACCGGGACAGAATAATTCACCCCTCCACTTT
CASIGRPGQNNSPLHF
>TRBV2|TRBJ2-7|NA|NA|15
TGTGCCAGCCGCCGGGACTCCGGGTTCTCCTACGAGCAGTACTTC
CASRRDSGFSYEQYF
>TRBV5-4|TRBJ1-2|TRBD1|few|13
TGTGCCAGCAGCTTCTCGACAGGGTGGGGCTACACCTTC
CASSFSTGWGYTF
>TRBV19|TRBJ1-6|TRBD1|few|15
TGTGCCAGTACCGTGGGACAGGGGGCTGGATCACCCCTCCACTTT
CASTVGQGAGSPLHF
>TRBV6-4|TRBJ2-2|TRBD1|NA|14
TGTGCCAGCAGTCCCTACAGGGGATCCGGGGAGCTGTTTTTT
CASSPYRGSGELFF
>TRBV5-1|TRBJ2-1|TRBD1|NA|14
TGCGCCAGCAGCTTCCAGACAGGGGGCAATGAGCAGTTCTTC
CASSFQTGGNEQFF
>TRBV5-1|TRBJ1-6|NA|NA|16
TGCGCCAGCAGCTTGGTCCCCACAGGAGGGGATTCACCCCTCCACTTT
CASSLVPTGGDSPLHF
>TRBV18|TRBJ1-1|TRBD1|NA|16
TGTGCCAGCTCACGAGACAGGGGCGCGCCGAACACTGAAGCTTTCTTT
CASSRDRGAPNTEAFF
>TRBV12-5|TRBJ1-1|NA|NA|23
TGTGCTAGTGGTCTGATTGTATACACAGGGAATGTATTGAAGGACCCCAGGAACACTGAAGCTTTCTTT
CASGLIVYTGNVLKDPRNTEAFF
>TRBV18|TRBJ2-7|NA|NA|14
TGTGCCAGTCGGGGGCAGGGCGGCACCTACGAGCAGTACTTC
CASRGQGGTYEQYF
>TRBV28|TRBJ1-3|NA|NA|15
TGTGCCAGCAGTTTTCGAGGGAGCTCTGGAAACACCATATATTTT
CASSFRGSSGNTIYF
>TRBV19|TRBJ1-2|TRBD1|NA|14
TGTGCCAGTAGTCTTCAGGGGGCACTCTATGGCTACACCTTC
CASSLQGALYGYTF
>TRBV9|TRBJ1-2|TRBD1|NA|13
TGTGCCAGCAGCGCGGACAGGGCCTATGGCTACACCTTC
CASSADRAYGYTF
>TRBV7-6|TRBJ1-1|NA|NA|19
TGTGCCAGCAGCTTGGCACCGACCCGAAACTACAAACAGAACACTGAAGCTTTCTTT
CASSLAPTRNYKQNTEAFF
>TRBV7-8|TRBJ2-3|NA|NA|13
TGTGCCAGCAGCCCTGGGGTCCTGGATACGCAGTATTTT
CASSPGVLDTQYF
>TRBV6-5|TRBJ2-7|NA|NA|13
TGTGCCAGCAGTTACCCCCCAGGCTACGAGCAGTACTTC
CASSYPPGYEQYF
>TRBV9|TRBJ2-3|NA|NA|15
TGTGCCAGCAGCGTAGTAGGTTCTAGCACAGATACGCAGTATTTT
CASSVVGSSTDTQYF
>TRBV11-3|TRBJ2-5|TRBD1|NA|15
TGTGCCAGCAGCACTCGGGACAGGGATGGGGAGACCCAGTACTTC
CASSTRDRDGETQYF
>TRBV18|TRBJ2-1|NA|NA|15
TGTGCCAGCTCGGACCGGGACGGAGATTACAATGAGCAGTTCTTC
CASSDRDGDYNEQFF
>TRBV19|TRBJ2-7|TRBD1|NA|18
TGTGCCAGTAGTTATAACCCCCTTGACAGGGAAAGACTCTACGAGCAGTACTTC
CASSYNPLDRERLYEQYF
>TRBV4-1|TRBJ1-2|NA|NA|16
TGCGCCAGCAGCCAACCCAACCCCGAGCCCGGGCATGGCTACACCTTC
CASSQPNPEPGHGYTF
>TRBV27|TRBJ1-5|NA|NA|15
TGTGCCAGCATCCCTACGGGTAATAGCAATCAGCCCCAGCATTTT
CASIPTGNSNQPQHF
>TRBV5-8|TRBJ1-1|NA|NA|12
TGTGCCAGCAGCTTTGGACCGAATAAAGCTTTCTTT
CASSFGPNKAFF
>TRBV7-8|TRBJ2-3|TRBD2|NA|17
TGTGCCAGCAGCTTAGCTACTAGCGGGGGAAGCACAGATACGCAGTATTTT
CASSLATSGGSTDTQYF
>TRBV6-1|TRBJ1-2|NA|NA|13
TGTGCCAGCAGTGAACGGCGGATCTATGGCTACACCTTC
CASSERRIYGYTF
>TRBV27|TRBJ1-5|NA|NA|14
TGTGCCAGCAGTTACTCAGGTTCCAATCAGCCCCAGCATTTT
CASSYSGSNQPQHF